The subject of this entry is one T cell receptor (beta chain). Because the CDR3's place on the DNA is in doubt, the DNA is left out and the CDR3 is given as listed by TCRdb. These data belong to a study of tumor-infiltrating lymphocytes in glioblastoma multiforme. Inclusive of both ends, the CDR3 amounts to 14 amino acids. Looked up from germline, CDR1 is DFQATT and CDR2 is SNEGSKA (reference sequence). TCRB libraries came from RNA via three nested multiplex PCR rounds. MiXCR, run by TCRdb on the multiplex PCR reads, gives a single entry per CDR3 protein. The sample lists about 15,000 distinct CDR3 sequences; roughly 73% were seen once.

The receptor was isolated from a male donor with glioblastoma. The sample consisted of brain tumor tissue. The rearrangement joins TRBV20-1 to TRBJ2-1; the table's D call TRBD2 went unverified against the DNA. The CDR3 sequence is CSARDEAGLYQQSF.